This entry concerns a single T cell receptor beta chain. Antigen specificity is unknown. This specimen comes from a study of T-cell memory formation after mild COVID-19. Study findings and constraints: Clones shrinking from day 15 to 85 showed even CD4/CD8 mixes; later expanders tilted CD4+. Chiefly within CM and EM were the contracting CD4+ clones; CD8+ ones were within EMRA.

TCRdb re-called the 5' RACE reads through MiXCR, storing one row per CDR3 protein. The repertoire holds about 88,000 distinct CDR3 sequences, with 20% to 30% as singletons. The CDR3 has 15 amino acids. The ends were cut back, 3 bases at V and 5 bases at J, with 17 bases in the middle. Germline V CDR1 and CDR2: SQVTM, ANQGSEA. The sequencing input was PBMCs or a T cell subset sorted from them (not recorded which). The TCR sequence derives from a man aged 18 to 30 who had mild COVID-19 (a few samples of this study predate the infection). Cell type and time point are not known. The V and J genes are TRBV29-1 and TRBJ2-1; no clear D. The CDR3 is CSVDGLWGRNNEQFF. CDR3 DNA sequence: TGCAGCGTTGATGGTCTGTGGGGAAGGAACAATGAGCAGTTCTTC.